Below, one T cell receptor beta chain is given with its context. The CDR3 has 11 residues. Germline assignment: CDR1 SQVTM and CDR2 ANQGSEA. V lost 2 bases to trimming and J lost 7 bases, with 8 bases between them. These data come from a study of Graves' ophthalmopathy and Graves' hyperthyroidism. Amplified material comprised TCR beta CDR3 regions derived from RNA transcripts. Second-round multiplex PCR followed a first-round RT-PCR using HTBI primers. TCRdb reprocessed the multiplex PCR reads with MiXCR, giving one entry per CDR3 protein. The sample holds just over 600,000 distinct CDR3 sequences, about a fifth seen once.

The chain is built from TRBV29-1 and TRBJ1-2, with a possible D match to TRBD1 (6 bases). The TCR sequence derives from a woman under 30 with stable Graves' hyperthyroidism. Some clones in this sample may be carry-over from other donors' samples. Material for sequencing was peripheral blood. The CDR3 DNA sequence: TGCAGCGTTGAACGGGGGGCTGGCTACACCTTC. Translation: CSVERGAGYTF.